This T cell receptor (beta chain) was profiled in a study of T cell responses to AZD1222 COVID-19 vaccine. Study-wide results and caveats: Spike-wide coverage was observed for vaccine-associated CD4 TCRs, with dominant responses at 160-218 and 743-854.

Produced via immunoSEQ multiplex PCR; TCRdb's table is partial and in-frame only. This sample has just over 60,000 clones, with more than 70% found just once. Points on this clone: Its antigen is unknown.

This CDR3 is built from 16 residues. Germline CDR1 is MNHEY and CDR2 is SVGAGI. V was trimmed by 0 bases and J by 10 bases, leaving 18 bases between them. The TCR sequence derives from an adult in good health. The J gene is TRBJ1-4, the V gene TRBV6-5; tentative D call: TRBD1 (6 bases). This specimen was peripheral blood, taken on day 0 of AZD1222 vaccination. The CDR3 region is CASSYSSGEAGGKLFF. The CDR3 DNA reads TGTGCCAGCAGTTACTCGTCAGGGGAGGCGGGCGGAAAACTGTTTTTT.